These 5 T cell receptor beta chains came from one sample sequenced in a study of blood T cells in healthy people across ages. Sample-barcoded 5' priming and a J-beta primer mix drove a second PCR of about 6 to 11 cycles. TCRdb fed the 5' RACE reads into MiXCR, producing one record per CDR3 protein. There are over 1,300,000 distinct CDR3 sequences in the sample; approximately 59% occur only once, and 6.5% to 8.5% lies in the top ten. The specimen sequenced was blood. The source of these receptors is a young man in good health.

In this sample, this clonotype turned up a few times. The chain links TRBV12-3 or TRBV12-4 to TRBJ2-7; D not resolved. V was pared by 0 bases and J by 3 bases, with 9 bases between. The CDR3 extends over 14 amino acids. Here the CDR3 DNA reads TGTGCCAGCAGTTTAGCGGATCATCTCTACGAGCAGTACTTC. Residues: CASSLADHLYEQYF.

This clonotype was recorded a few times. The chain combines TRBV4-1 with TRBJ2-1, with D possibly being TRBD2 (5 bases). Germline CDR1 and CDR2: MGHRA and YSYEKL. V lost 4 bases, J lost 5 bases, and 9 bases lay in between. CDR3 length equals 13 residues. The CDR3: CASSLLENNEQFF. The CDR3 DNA is TGCGCCAGCAGCCTACTAGAGAACAATGAGCAGTTCTTC.

V is TRBV7-8 and J is TRBJ2-3; TRBD1 matches 11 bases. CDR3 size: 16 residues. The junction had 5 bases not matched to a gene; V was cut back by 3 bases and J by 3 bases. The germline CDR1 and CDR2 sequences are SGHVS and FQNEAQ. CDR3 loop: CASSFGTGGETDTQYF. The CDR3 DNA sequence: TGTGCCAGCAGCTTCGGGACAGGGGGAGAAACAGATACGCAGTATTTT.

The gene calls are TRBV9 and TRBJ2-5, with TRBD2 identical over 10 bases. V was clipped by 4 bases and J by 6 bases; unmatched bases: 12. This CDR3 has 16 amino acids. Germline CDR1 is SGDLS and CDR2 is YYNGEE. The CDR3 is CASSPSQAGGPKTQYF. The CDR3 DNA sequence: TGTGCCAGCAGCCCCAGTCAAGCGGGGGGGCCGAAGACCCAGTACTTC.

This chain uses TRBV4-2 with TRBJ1-2; D might be TRBD1 (5 bases). V gave up 8 bases and J gave up 1 base, with 20 bases separating them. CDR1 and CDR2 (germline): LGHNA, YNFKEQ. This CDR3 comprises 16 residues. CDR3 DNA: TGTGCCAGCGGAAAAGAAGGGGCCCTCTTTAACTATGGCTACACCTTC. This sequence encodes CASGKEGALFNYGYTF.